These 12 T cell receptor beta chains share one sample of origin, sequenced in a study of T-cell memory formation after mild COVID-19. TCRdb reprocessed the 5' RACE reads with MiXCR, giving one entry per CDR3 protein. The sample lists 550,000 to 600,000 distinct CDR3 sequences, about 20% occurring once. The sequencing input was PBMCs or a T cell subset sorted from them (not recorded which). The receptors come from an adult woman who had mild COVID-19 (a few samples of this study predate the infection). Cell type and time point are not known.

The chain joins TRBV5-1 to TRBJ2-7, with 7 bases identical to TRBD1. Trimming at V came to 0 bases and at J to 5 bases, leaving 11 bases not matched to a gene. The CDR3 has 16 amino acids. Germline V CDR1 and CDR2: SGHRS, YFSETQ. In DNA form, the CDR3 reads TGCGCCAGCAGCTTGGCAACCGGGACAGCCCCCCACGAGCAGTACTTC. Translation gives CASSLATGTAPHEQYF.

The rearrangement links TRBV24-1 to TRBJ1-3; no reliable D call. Between the trimmed V and J ends, which lost 3 bases and 0 bases, there was a span of 8 bases. The germline V gene encodes CDR1 KGHDR and CDR2 SFDVKD. The CDR3 totals 15 residues. The CDR3 sequence is CATSDPGRSGNTIYF. CDR3 nucleotide sequence: TGTGCCACCAGTGATCCGGGCCGCTCTGGAAACACCATATATTTT.

This clonotype appeared a few times. This chain uses TRBV12-3 or TRBV12-4 with TRBJ2-5; 7 bases match TRBD2. This CDR3 is 15 amino acids long. Losses at the gene ends were 4 bases for V and 4 bases for J; bases not matched to a gene: 9. The DNA of the CDR3 is TGTGCCAGCAGTTGGTGGCGGGAGTGGGGAGAGACCCAGTACTTC. This codes for CASSWWREWGETQYF.

This clonotype was observed a few times. The CDR3, as DNA: TGTGCCAGCAGTCCCCAGGGGGCCCGGCAGCCCCAGCATTTT. This translates into CASSPQGARQPQHF. The chain uses TRBV6-5 and TRBJ1-5; 8 nucleotides match TRBD1. Germline values: CDR1 MNHEY, CDR2 SVGAGI. There are 14 residues in the CDR3. The J segment lost 7 bases and the V segment lost 5 bases, leaving 7 bases of the junction unmatched.

The chain uses TRBV6-1 and TRBJ1-5; weak D call: TRBD1 (6 bases). The CDR3 length is 15 residues. V gave up 8 bases and J gave up 5 bases, with 19 bases separating them. Germline values: CDR1 MNHNS, CDR2 SASEGT. The CDR3 coding sequence is TGTGCCAGCGACACCAGGGGTCAGGGGCATCAGCCCCAGCATTTT. Translated: CASDTRGQGHQPQHF.

This clonotype was seen a few times. This sequence joins TRBV24-1 and TRBJ2-1; no definite D call. V was trimmed by 1 base and J by 5 bases, leaving 8 bases between them. The V gene's germline CDR1 is KGHDR and CDR2 SFDVKD. The CDR3 extends over 14 amino acids. Here the CDR3 DNA reads TGTGCCACCAGTGATTTCCCCACAGACAATGAGCAGTTCTTC. It yields the protein CATSDFPTDNEQFF.

In this sample, this clonotype turned up once. V gene TRBV9 combines with J gene TRBJ2-2; TRBD1 agrees at 8 bases. CDR1 SGDLS and CDR2 YYNGEE come from the germline V gene. J was trimmed by 3 bases and V by 5 bases; bases with no gene match: 9. CDR3 length: 16 residues. CDR3 DNA: TGTGCCAGCAGTGCCCGCGGACAGGGCTACACCGGGGAGCTGTTTTTT. Its protein is CASSARGQGYTGELFF.

This clonotype was detected a few times. The V call is TRBV5-1, the J call TRBJ1-2; weak D call: TRBD1 (6 bases). Germline CDR1 SGHRS, CDR2 YFSETQ. Trimming took off 0 bases at V and 8 bases at J, with 14 bases between the two ends. CDR3 size: 14 residues. CDR3 DNA sequence: TGCGCCAGCAGCTTGGCAGGACAGACCAACGGCTACACCTTC. Its translation is CASSLAGQTNGYTF.

This clonotype showed up many times. The rearrangement links TRBV24-1 to TRBJ2-5; D not certain. CDR1 is KGHDR, CDR2 SFDVKD, per germline. The CDR3 is 12 residues long. V lost 0 bases and J lost 4, with 2 bases in between. Written as DNA, the CDR3 is TGTGCCACCAGTGATTTGGGAGAGACCCAGTACTTC. It translates to CATSDLGETQYF.

This clonotype showed up just a few times. V is TRBV7-9 and J is TRBJ1-2; 7 nucleotides match TRBD1. J was trimmed by 1 base and V by 4 bases; bases with no gene match: 12. Germline values: CDR1 SEHNR, CDR2 FQNEAQ (reference sequence). The CDR3 totals 17 residues. The DNA for the CDR3 is TGTGCCAGCAGCTCAACTCGGACAGGCTCCATTAACTATGGCTACACCTTC. This encodes CASSSTRTGSINYGYTF.

The V and J genes are TRBV5-5 and TRBJ1-5; unclear D gene. The germline V and J ends were trimmed by 1 base and 3 bases, with 11 bases remaining between them. Germline CDR1 reads SGHKS; CDR2 reads YYEKEE (reference sequence). This CDR3 comprises 15 residues. In DNA, the CDR3 is TGTGCCAGCAGCTTGCGTCAGGAACCCAATCAGCCCCAGCATTTT. It specifies CASSLRQEPNQPQHF.

This chain uses TRBV9 with TRBJ2-1, with D uncertain. This CDR3 is built from 12 residues. Germline V CDR1 and CDR2: SGDLS, YYNGEE. V lost 0 bases and J lost 10, with 8 bases in between. Written as DNA, the CDR3 is TGTGCCAGCAGCGTAGGAAGCCACGAGCAGTTCTTC. Residues: CASSVGSHEQFF.